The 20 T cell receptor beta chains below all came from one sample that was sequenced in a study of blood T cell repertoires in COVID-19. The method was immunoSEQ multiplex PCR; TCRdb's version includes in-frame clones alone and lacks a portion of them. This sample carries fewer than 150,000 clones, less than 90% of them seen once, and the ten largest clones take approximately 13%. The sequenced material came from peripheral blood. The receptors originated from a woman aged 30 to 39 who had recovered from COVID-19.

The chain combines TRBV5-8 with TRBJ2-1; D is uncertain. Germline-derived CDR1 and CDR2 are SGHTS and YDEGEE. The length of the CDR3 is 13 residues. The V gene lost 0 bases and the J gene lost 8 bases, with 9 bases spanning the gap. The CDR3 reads CASSLAGRDEQFF. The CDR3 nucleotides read TGTGCCAGCAGCTTGGCCGGTCGGGATGAGCAGTTCTTC.

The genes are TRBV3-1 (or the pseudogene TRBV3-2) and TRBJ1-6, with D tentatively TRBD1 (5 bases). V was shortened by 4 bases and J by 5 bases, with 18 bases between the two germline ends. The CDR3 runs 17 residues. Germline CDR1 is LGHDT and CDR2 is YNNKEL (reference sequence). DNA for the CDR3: TGTGCCAGCAGCCCCAGGGTGCCCAACACCAATAATTCACCCCTCCACTTT. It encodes CASSPRVPNTNNSPLHF.

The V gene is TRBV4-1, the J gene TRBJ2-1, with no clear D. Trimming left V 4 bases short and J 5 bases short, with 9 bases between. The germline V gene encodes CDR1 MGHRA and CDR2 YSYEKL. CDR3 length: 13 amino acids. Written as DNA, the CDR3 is TGCGCCAGCAGCCGCTCGGTGGACAATGAGCAGTTCTTC. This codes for CASSRSVDNEQFF.

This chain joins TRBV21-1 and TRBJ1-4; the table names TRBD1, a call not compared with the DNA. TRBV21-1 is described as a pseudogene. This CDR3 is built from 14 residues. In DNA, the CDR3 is TGTGCCAGCAGCAAGGGGCAGGGCAATGAAAAACTGTTTTTT. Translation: CASSKGQGNEKLFF.

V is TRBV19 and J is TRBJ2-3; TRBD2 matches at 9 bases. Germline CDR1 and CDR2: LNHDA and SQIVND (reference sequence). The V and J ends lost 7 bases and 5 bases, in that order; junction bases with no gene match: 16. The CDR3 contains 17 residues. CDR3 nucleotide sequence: TGTGCCAGTAAGGGTCCTATGAGCGGGGGGCCTGTAGATACGCAGTATTTT. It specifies CASKGPMSGGPVDTQYF.

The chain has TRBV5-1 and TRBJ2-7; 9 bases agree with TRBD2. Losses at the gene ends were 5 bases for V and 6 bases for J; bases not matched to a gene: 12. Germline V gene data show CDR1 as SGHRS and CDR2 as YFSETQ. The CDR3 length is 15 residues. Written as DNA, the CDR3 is TGCGCCAGCAGGACCGCGGCGGGAGGGCCGGGCGAGCAGTACTTC. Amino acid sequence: CASRTAAGGPGEQYF.

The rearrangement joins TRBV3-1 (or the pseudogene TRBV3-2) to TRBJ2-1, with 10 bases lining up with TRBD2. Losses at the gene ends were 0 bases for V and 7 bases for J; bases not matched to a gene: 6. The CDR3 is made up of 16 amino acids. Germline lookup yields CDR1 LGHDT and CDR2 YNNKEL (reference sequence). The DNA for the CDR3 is TGTGCCAGCAGCCAAGACCTAGCGGGAGTAGTTAATGAGCAGTTCTTC. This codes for CASSQDLAGVVNEQFF.

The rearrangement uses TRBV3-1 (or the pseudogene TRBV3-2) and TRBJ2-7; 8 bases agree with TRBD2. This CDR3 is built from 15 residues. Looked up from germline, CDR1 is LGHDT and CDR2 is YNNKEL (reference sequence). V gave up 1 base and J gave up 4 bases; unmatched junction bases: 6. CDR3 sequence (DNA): TGTGCCAGCAGCCAAGGGGCGGGGGGACTGTACGAGCAGTACTTC. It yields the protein CASSQGAGGLYEQYF.

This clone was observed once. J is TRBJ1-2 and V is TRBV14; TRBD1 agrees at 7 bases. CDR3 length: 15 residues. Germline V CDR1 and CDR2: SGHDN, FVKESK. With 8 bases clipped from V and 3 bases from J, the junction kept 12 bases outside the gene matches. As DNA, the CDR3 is TGTGCCAGCTCCCAGGGGGGCCTGAAGGACTATGGCTACACCTTC. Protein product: CASSQGGLKDYGYTF.

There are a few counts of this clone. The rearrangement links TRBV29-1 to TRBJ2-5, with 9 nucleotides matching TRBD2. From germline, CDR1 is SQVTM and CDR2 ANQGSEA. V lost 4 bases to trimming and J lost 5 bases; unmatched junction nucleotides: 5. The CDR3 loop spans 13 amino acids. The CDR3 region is CSVGGGGLETQYF. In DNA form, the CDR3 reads TGCAGCGTTGGCGGGGGGGGGTTGGAGACCCAGTACTTC.

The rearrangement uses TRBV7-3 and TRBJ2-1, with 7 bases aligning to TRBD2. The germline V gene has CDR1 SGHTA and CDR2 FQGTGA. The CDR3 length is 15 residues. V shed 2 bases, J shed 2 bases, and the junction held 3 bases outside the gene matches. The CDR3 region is CASSLAGGTYNEQFF. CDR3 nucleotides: TGTGCCAGCAGCTTAGCCGGGGGGACCTACAATGAGCAGTTCTTC.

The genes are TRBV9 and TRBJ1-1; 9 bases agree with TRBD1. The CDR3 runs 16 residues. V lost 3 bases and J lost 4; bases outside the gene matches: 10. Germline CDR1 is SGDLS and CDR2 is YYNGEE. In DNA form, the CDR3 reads TGTGCCAGCAGCGGGCTGGGACAGGGTGGTGGCACTGAAGCTTTCTTT. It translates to CASSGLGQGGGTEAFF.

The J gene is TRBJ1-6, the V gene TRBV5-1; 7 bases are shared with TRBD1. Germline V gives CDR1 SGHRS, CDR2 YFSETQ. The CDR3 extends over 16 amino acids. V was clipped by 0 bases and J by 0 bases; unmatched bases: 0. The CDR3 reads CASSLGDSSYNSPLHF. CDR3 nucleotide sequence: TGCGCCAGCAGCTTGGGGGACAGCTCCTATAATTCACCCCTCCACTTT.

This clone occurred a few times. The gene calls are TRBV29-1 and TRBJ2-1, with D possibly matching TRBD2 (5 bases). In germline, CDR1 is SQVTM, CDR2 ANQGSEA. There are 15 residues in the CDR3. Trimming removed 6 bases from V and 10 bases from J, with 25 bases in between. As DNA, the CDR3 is TGCAGCGTCCGGCCATTAGCATCCGCCGGAGGCGAGCAGTTCTTC. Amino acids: CSVRPLASAGGEQFF.

The DNA for the CDR3 is TGTGCCAGCAGCTACGGAGGGGCAGATACCTATGGCTACACCTTC. Protein sequence: CASSYGGADTYGYTF. The chain is built from TRBV3-1 (or the pseudogene TRBV3-2) and TRBJ1-2, with D maybe TRBD1 (5 bases). This CDR3 is built from 15 residues. Germline V gene lookup returns CDR1 LGHDT and CDR2 YNNKEL (reference sequence). The germline V and J ends were trimmed by 5 bases and 4 bases, with 17 bases remaining between them.

CDR3 bases: TGTGCCAGCAGCTTGGGACAGGGGATTGGCTACACCTTC. Its protein product is CASSLGQGIGYTF. V and J are TRBV5-8 and TRBJ1-2; 8 bases match TRBD1. CDR1 and CDR2 from the germline V gene are SGHTS and YDEGEE. Trimming removed 0 bases from V and 7 bases from J; junction bases left unmatched: 2. The CDR3 length is 13 residues.

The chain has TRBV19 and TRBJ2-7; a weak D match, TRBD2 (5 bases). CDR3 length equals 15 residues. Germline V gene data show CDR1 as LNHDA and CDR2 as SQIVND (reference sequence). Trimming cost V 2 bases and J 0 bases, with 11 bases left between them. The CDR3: CASSISGTSSYEQYF. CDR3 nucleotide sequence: TGTGCCAGTAGTATATCGGGAACAAGCTCCTACGAGCAGTACTTC.

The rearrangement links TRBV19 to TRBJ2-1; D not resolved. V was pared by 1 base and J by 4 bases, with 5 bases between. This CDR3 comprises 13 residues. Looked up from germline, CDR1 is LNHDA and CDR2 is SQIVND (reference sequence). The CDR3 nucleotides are TGTGCCAGTAGTATAGCGAGTTACAATGAGCAGTTCTTC. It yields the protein CASSIASYNEQFF.

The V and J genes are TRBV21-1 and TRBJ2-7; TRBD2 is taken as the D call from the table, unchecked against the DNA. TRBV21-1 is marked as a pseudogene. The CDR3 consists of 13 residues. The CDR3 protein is CASNRVDSYEQYF. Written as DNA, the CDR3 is TGTGCCAGCAACCGGGTGGACTCCTACGAGCAGTACTTC.

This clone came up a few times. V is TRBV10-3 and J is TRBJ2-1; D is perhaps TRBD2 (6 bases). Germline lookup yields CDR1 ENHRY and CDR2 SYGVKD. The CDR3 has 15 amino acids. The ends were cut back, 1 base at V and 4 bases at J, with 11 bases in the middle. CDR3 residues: CAISEFRESYNEQFF. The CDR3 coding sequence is TGTGCCATCAGTGAGTTCCGGGAGAGTTACAATGAGCAGTTCTTC.